This T cell receptor (beta chain) was retrieved from a study of blood T cell repertoires in COVID-19. Background on the study: Researchers got acute and convalescent COVID-19 samples from the United States, Italy and Spain. The cDNA or gDNA used as material had been derived from T cells, B-cell-depleted T cells, or PBMCs.

Source study methods: Estimates of nucleated cell counts were drawn from the amplification of reference gene primers. Assay used: immunoSEQ multiplex PCR; TCRdb lists only in-frame clones, some missing. V, J and clone size are taken as reported in that table, and D and trimming were inferred from the DNA itself. The profile shows over 120,000 clones, over 70% of them singletons. The sequenced material came from peripheral blood. The sequence was obtained from a woman aged 55-69 years with acute or convalescent COVID-19.

CDR3 region: CASSLDRGDYGYTF. The CDR3 DNA reads as TGTGCCAGCTCGCTGGACAGGGGAGACTATGGCTACACCTTC. This chain joins TRBV18 and TRBJ1-2; 9 bases align to TRBD1. V lost 6 bases and J lost 3; bases outside the gene matches: 5. CDR1 is KGHSH, CDR2 LQKENI, per germline. This CDR3 has 14 residues. The variable domain in full, with the rest retrieved from reference TRBV18 and TRBJ1-2, is NAGVMQNPRHLVRRRGQEARLRCSPMKGHSHVYWYRQLPEEGLKFMVYLQKENIIDESGMPKERFSAEFPKEGPSILRIQQVVRGDSAAYFCASSLDRGDYGYTFGSGTRLTVV.